This TCR beta chain was retrieved from a study of regulatory and conventional T cells in RAG deficiency. Concerning this clone: The antigen remains unidentified.

CDR1 is MDHEN and CDR2 is SYDVKM in the germline V gene. This CDR3 is 17 amino acids long. The trim removed 3 bases at V and 7 bases at J, leaving 14 bases unmatched. The sorted conventional CD4+ T cells were CD25-low and CD127-high, with genomic DNA sequenced. The protocol was immunoSEQ multiplex PCR, while the TCRdb copy is restricted to in-frame clones and leaves out a portion. The sample has roughly 29,000 clones; around 96% are singletons. The study's findings and limits: Omenn syndrome and CID/AS patients had 95 to 100-fold fewer unique Treg TCR beta sequences, versus roughly 10-fold elsewhere.

These same records also appear under a second study, on regulatory T cells. That study reports: Amplification used 52 TRBV primers and 13 TRBJ primers.

V usage is TRBV28 and J usage is TRBJ2-2; 7 bases agree with TRBD1. The sequenced sample consisted of CD25- CD4+ T cells sorted from blood. This receptor was taken from a human donor in good health. CDR3 protein: CASSFPRGRDVDGELFF. CDR3 nucleotide sequence: TGTGCCAGCAGTTTTCCTAGGGGGCGCGATGTCGACGGGGAGCTGTTTTTT.